The entry that follows covers one T cell receptor beta chain sequence. It lacks a known antigen. Within one base of it there is no much larger clone, and no base qualities were kept. This sample is drawn from a study of T cell responses to AZD1222 COVID-19 vaccine (dated by TCRdb to the early 2020s). In terms of the full investigation: A total of around 240 trial participants underwent TCR sequencing, of whom approximately 200 had received two doses of AZD1222 and some 26 had received two doses of the MenACWY control vaccine. Trial participants were enrolled by age into 18-55, 56-69 and 70-plus year subgroups, with around 150, 28 and 57 TCR-sequenced participants respectively.

CDR1 and CDR2, looked up from the germline V gene, are SGDLS and YYNGEE. V loses 3 bases at its end and J loses 0 bases; junction bases beyond the gene matches: 2. From the cysteine through the phenylalanine, the CDR3 covers 16 amino acids. Left in the record is the CDR3 DNA by itself, 48 bases read in frame from the first base. The CDR3 regions of human TCRbeta chains were analyzed by immunosequencing. Concerning the study's data processing: TCRs in the repertoires were compared against a reference library of SARS-CoV-2-specific TCRs that had been generated with the MIRA antigen-specificity platform. Breadth meant the fraction of unique TCRs that were SARS-CoV-2-associated, whereas depth meant the fraction of total T cells that were SARS-CoV-2-associated. Each spike-specific TCR was assigned to its reactive spike region and to a CD4 or CD8 class using the MIRA data. Log10-transformed breadth and depth values were compared by one-way ANOVA with Sidak's multiple comparisons tests. The source is immuneACCESS, and TCRdb retained only in-frame sequences with V and J called. Part of the clones is not carried over; for the studies checked, unresolved V genes explain less than half of this, and the remainder is unexplained. V and J calls plus clone size are reproduced from that table; the DNA served to infer D and trimming. Here the sample has about 130,000 clones; 75% to 95% occur a single time. 1.5% to 2% of the sample comes from the top ten.

Broader findings and caveats from the paper: In the small 56-69-year group, the increase in depth fell short of significance, most likely because of low power. Participants were mostly white British, with more females than males. The authors suggested clonal diversity may have been underestimated. A significant rise in spike-specific TCR breadth and depth was observed after two AZD1222 doses relative to day 0 and relative to MenACWY recipients. Nearly half of unique spike-specific TCRs reportedly recognized epitopes outside regions mutated in the B.1.351 and B.1.1.7 variants. Only 5 to 7 AZD1222 recipients were SARS-CoV-2 seropositive at baseline, limiting conclusions about previously exposed vaccinees. Because no samples from the day 14 peak response were available, repertoires could be characterized only after the peak T cell response. The whole spike protein was spanned by vaccine-associated CD4 TCRs, and dominant responses were seen in regions 160-218 and 743-854.

The time point label on this specimen signifies: about 28 days (+/-7) after the second vaccine dose. Because spike-specific TCR depth and breadth did not differ between the two schedules, AZD1222 recipients who got a second dose at roughly 4 weeks were pooled with those who got a second dose at roughly 12 weeks. Samples from vaccinated people were obtained from the UK trials COV001 and COV002, which included a single-blind randomized controlled phase 2/3 trial of AZD1222 (ChAdOx1 nCoV-19) in healthy adults. Trial participant PBMC samples were collected at day 0 and day 28 after the second dose for TCRbeta chain sequencing.

The sequence was collected from an adult who received the AZD1222 COVID-19 vaccine. The sequence links TRBV9 to TRBJ2-2, with 10 central nucleotides matching TRBD2. This material consisted of peripheral blood, taken 28 days after the second AZD1222 dose. The CDR3 protein: CASSATSGTNTGELFF. In nucleotides, the sequence is TGTGCCAGCAGCGCTACTAGCGGGACGAACACCGGGGAGCTGTTTTTT.